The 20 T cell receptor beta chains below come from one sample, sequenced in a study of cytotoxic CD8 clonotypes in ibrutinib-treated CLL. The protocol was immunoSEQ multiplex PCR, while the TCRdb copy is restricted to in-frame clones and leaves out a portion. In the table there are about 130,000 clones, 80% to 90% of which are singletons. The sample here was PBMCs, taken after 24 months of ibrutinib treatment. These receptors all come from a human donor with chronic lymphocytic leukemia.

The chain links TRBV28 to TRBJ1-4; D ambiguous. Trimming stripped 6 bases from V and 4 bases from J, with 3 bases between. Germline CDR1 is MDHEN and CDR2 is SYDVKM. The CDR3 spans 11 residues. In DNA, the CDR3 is TGTGCCAGCAGGAATAATGAAAAACTGTTTTTT. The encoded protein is CASRNNEKLFF.

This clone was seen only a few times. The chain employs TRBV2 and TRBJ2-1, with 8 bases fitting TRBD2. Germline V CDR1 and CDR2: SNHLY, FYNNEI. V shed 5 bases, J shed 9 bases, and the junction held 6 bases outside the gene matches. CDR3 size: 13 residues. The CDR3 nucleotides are TGTGCCAGCAGTAGAAGCGGGAGCGGTGAGCAGTTCTTC. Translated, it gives CASSRSGSGEQFF.

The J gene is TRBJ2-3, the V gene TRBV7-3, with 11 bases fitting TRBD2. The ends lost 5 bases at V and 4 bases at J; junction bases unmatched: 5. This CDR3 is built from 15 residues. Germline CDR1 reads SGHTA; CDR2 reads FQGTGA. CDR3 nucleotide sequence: TGTGCCAGCAGCGCTCCGACTAGCGGGGCAGATACGCAGTATTTT. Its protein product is CASSAPTSGADTQYF.

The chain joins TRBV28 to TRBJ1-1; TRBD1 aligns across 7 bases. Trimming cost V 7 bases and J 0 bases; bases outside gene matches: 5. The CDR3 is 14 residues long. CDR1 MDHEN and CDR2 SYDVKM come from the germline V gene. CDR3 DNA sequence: TGTGCCAGCACGGGACAGCAGATGAACACTGAAGCTTTCTTT. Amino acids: CASTGQQMNTEAFF.

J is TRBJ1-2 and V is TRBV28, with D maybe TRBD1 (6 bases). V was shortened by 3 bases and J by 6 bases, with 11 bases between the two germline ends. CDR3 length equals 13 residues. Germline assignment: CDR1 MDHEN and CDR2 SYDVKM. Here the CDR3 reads CASSLGRGHGYTF. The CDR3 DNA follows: TGTGCCAGCAGTTTGGGCAGGGGACATGGCTACACCTTC.

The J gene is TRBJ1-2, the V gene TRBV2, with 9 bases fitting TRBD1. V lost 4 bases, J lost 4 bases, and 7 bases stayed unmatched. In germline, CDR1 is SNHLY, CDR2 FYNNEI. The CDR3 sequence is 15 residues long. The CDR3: CASSGTGASTYGYTF. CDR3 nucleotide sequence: TGTGCCAGCAGTGGGACAGGGGCTTCCACCTATGGCTACACCTTC.

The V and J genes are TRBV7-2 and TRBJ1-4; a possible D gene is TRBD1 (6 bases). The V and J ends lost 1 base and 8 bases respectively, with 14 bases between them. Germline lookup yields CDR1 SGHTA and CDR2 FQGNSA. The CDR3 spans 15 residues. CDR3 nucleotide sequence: TGTGCCAGCAGCTTAGTGTCACGGGGGCGGGAAAAACTGTTTTTT. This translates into CASSLVSRGREKLFF. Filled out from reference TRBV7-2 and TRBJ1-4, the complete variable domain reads GAGVSQSPSNKVTEKGKDVELRCDPISGHTALYWYRQSLGQGLEFLIYFQGNSAPDKSGLPSDRFSAERTGGSVSTLTIQRTQQEDSAVYLCASSLVSRGREKLFFGSGTQLSVL.

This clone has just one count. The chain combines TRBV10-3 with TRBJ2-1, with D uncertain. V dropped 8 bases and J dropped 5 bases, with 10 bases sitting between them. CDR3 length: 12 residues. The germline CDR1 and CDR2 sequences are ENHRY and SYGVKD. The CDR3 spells CAIGRTDNEQFF. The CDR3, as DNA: TGTGCCATCGGACGGACGGACAATGAGCAGTTCTTC.

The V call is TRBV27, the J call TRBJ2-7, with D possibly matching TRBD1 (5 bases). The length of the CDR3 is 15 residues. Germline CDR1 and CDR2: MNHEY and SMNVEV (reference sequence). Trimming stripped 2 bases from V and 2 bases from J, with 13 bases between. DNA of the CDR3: TGTGCCAGCAGTTTACTTCGGACACCGACCTACGAGCAGTACTTC. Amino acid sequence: CASSLLRTPTYEQYF.

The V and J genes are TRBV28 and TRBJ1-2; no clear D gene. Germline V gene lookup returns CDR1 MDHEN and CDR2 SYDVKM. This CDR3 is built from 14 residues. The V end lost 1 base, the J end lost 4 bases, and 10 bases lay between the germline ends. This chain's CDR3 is CASSLSPQTYGYTF. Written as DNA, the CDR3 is TGTGCCAGCAGTTTATCCCCACAGACCTATGGCTACACCTTC.

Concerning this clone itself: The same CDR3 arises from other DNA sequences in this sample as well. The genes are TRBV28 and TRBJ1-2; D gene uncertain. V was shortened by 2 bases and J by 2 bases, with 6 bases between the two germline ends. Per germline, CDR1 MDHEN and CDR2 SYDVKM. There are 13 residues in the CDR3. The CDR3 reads CASSLGQNYGYTF. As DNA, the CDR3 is TGTGCCAGCAGTTTAGGCCAGAACTATGGCTACACCTTC.

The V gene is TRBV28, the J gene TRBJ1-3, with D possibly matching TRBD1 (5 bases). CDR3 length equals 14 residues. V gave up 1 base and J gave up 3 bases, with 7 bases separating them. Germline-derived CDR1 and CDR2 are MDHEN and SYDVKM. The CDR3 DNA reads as TGTGCCAGCAGTTTATTGCAGGGTGGAAACACCATATATTTT. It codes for CASSLLQGGNTIYF. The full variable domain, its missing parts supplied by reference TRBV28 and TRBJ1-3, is DVKVTQSSRYLVKRTGEKVFLECVQDMDHENMFWYRQDPGLGLRLIYFSYDVKMKEKGDIPEGYSVSREKKERFSLILESASTNQTSMYLCASSLLQGGNTIYFGEGSWLTVV.

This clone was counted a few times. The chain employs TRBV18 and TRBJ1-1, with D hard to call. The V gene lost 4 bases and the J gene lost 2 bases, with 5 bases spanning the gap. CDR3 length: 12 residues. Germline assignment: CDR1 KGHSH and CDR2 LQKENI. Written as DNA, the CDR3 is TGTGCCAGCTCACGCCAAAACACTGAAGCTTTCTTT. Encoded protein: CASSRQNTEAFF.

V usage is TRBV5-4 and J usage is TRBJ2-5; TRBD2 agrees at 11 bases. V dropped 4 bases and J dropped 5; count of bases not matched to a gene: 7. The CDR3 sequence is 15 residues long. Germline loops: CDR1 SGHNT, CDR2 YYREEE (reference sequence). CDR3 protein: CASSILAGVGETQYF. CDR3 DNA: TGTGCCAGCAGCATACTAGCGGGAGTTGGGGAGACCCAGTACTTC.

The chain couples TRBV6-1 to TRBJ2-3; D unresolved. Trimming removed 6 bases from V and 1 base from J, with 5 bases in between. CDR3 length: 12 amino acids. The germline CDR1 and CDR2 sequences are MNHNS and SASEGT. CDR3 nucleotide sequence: TGTGCCAGCAGCCCAGGCACAGATACGCAGTATTTT. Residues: CASSPGTDTQYF.

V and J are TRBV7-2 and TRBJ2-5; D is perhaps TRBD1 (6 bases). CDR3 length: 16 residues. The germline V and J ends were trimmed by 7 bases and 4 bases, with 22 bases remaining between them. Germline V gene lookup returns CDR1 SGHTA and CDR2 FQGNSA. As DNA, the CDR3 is TGTGCCAGCATCAGAACAGGTACAGGGTCGGGAGAGACCCAGTACTTC. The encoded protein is CASIRTGTGSGETQYF.

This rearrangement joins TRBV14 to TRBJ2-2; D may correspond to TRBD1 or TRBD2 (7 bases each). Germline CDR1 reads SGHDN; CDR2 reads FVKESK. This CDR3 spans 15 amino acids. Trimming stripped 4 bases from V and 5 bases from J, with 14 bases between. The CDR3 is CASSPRQGGTGELFF. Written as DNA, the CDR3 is TGTGCCAGCAGCCCCCGGCAGGGGGGGACCGGGGAGCTGTTTTTT.

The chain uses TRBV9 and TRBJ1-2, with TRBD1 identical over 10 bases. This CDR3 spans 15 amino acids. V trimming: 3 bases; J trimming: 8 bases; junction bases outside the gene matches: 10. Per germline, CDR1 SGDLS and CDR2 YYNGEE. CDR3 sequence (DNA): TGTGCCAGCAGCGCGTTGGGACAGGGGAAGGGCGGCTACACCTTC. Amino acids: CASSALGQGKGGYTF.

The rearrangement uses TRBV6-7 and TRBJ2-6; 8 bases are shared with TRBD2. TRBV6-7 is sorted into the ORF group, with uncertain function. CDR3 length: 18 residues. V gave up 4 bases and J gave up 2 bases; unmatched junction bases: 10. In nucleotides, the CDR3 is TGTGCCAGCAGTTTGGAAAAACTAGCGGAAGCTGGGGCCAACGTCCTGACTTTC. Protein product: CASSLEKLAEAGANVLTF.

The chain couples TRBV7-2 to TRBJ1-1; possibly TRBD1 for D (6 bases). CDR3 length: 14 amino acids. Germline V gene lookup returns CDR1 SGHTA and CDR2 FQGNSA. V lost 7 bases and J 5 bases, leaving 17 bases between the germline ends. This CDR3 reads CASTPNGGRTEAFF. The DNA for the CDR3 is TGTGCCAGCACGCCGAATGGGGGGCGGACTGAAGCTTTCTTT. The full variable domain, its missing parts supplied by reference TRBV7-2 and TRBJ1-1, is GAGVSQSPSNKVTEKGKDVELRCDPISGHTALYWYRQSLGQGLEFLIYFQGNSAPDKSGLPSDRFSAERTGGSVSTLTIQRTQQEDSAVYLCASTPNGGRTEAFFGQGTRLTVV.